Sequencing of this TCR beta chain was carried out in a study of blood T cell repertoires in COVID-19. Overall study: Samples representing acute and convalescent COVID-19 were sourced from the United States, Italy and Spain. T cells, B-cell-depleted T cells, or PBMCs supplied cDNA or gDNA.

Per the authors' pipeline: It was from reference gene primer amplification that nucleated cell counts were estimated. This table comes from immunoSEQ multiplex PCR, and its TCRdb copy is limited to in-frame clones, with some not included. V, J and clone size reflect that table, while D and trimming were determined from the DNA. The data hold about 240,000 clones, with around four fifths observed a single time. In germline, CDR1 is SGHTA, CDR2 FQGTGA. With V trimmed by 5 bases and J by 13 bases, 20 bases remained unmatched. The CDR3 consists of 16 residues. This clone showed up just a few times. The chain uses TRBV7-3 and TRBJ2-5; 9 nucleotides agree with TRBD1. The TCR originated in a woman in her sixties or seventies with active or convalescent COVID-19. The source material was peripheral blood. The CDR3 reads CASSPFPQDRGERGYF. The CDR3 nucleotides read TGTGCCAGCAGCCCTTTTCCCCAGGACAGGGGCGAAAGGGGGTACTTC.